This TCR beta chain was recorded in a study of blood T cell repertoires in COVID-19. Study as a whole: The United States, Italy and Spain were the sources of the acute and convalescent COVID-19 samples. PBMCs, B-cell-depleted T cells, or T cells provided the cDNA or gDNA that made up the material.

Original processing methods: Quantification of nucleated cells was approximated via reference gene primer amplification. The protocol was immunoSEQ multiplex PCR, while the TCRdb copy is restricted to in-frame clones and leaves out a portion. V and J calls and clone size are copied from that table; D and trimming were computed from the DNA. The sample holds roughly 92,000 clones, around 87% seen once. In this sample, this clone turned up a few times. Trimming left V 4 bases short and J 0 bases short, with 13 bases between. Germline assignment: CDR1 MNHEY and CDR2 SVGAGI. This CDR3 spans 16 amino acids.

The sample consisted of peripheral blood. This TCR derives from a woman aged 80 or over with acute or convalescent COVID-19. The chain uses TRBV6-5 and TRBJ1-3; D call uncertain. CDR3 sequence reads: CASSSRRSGSGNTIYF. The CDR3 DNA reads TGTGCCAGCAGTTCTCGCAGGTCCGGCTCTGGAAACACCATATATTTT.